This entry lists 6 T cell receptor beta chains sequenced from one sample in a study of cytomegalovirus exposure and HLA in healthy donors. 13 Jbeta primers and 60 Vbeta primers were used for the PCR. Repertoires were generated with immunoSEQ multiplex PCR, while TCRdb's copy carries only in-frame clones and drops some. The sample includes over 150,000 clones, 80% seen only once; the top ten take around 4.5%. Sequenced input: PBMCs. The source is a man aged 30 to 39 in good health and CMV-seronegative.

V and J are TRBV6-5 and TRBJ1-1, with D possibly being TRBD1 (5 bases). CDR1 MNHEY and CDR2 SVGAGI come from the germline V gene. The V gene lost 6 bases and the J gene lost 4 bases, with 18 bases spanning the gap. The CDR3 length is 15 residues. CDR3 residues: CASRSAGTRGTEAFF. CDR3 nucleotides: TGTGCCAGCAGATCAGCCGGGACTCGGGGCACTGAAGCTTTCTTT.

The rearrangement links TRBV9 to TRBJ1-1, with 7 bases fitting TRBD1. The CDR3 length is 15 residues. V shed 0 bases, J shed 6 bases, and the junction held 8 bases outside the gene matches. The V gene's germline CDR1 is SGDLS and CDR2 YYNGEE. CDR3 sequence reads: CASSVEGAREAEAFF. CDR3 nucleotides: TGTGCCAGCAGCGTAGAGGGGGCGCGGGAGGCTGAAGCTTTCTTT. Supplemented by reference TRBV9 and TRBJ1-1, the full variable domain reads DSGVTQTPKHLITATGQRVTLRCSPRSGDLSVYWYQQSLDQGLQFLIQYYNGEERAKGNILERFSAQQFPDLHSELNLSSLELGDSALYFCASSVEGAREAEAFFGQGTRLTVV.

The chain is built from TRBV27 and TRBJ1-4, with D maybe TRBD1 (5 bases). CDR3 length: 14 residues. Trimming took 10 bases from V and 6 from J, leaving 18 bases between them. Germline CDR1 and CDR2: MNHEY and SMNVEV (reference sequence). CDR3 region: CATPWGEQDEKLFF. CDR3 bases: TGTGCCACCCCATGGGGGGAACAGGATGAAAAACTGTTTTTT. The entire variable domain, with the rest obtained from reference TRBV27 and TRBJ1-4, is as follows: EAQVTQNPRYLITVTGKKLTVTCSQNMNHEYMSWYRQDPGLGLRQIYYSMNVEVTDKGDVPEGYKVSRKEKRNFPLILESPSPNQTSLYFCATPWGEQDEKLFFGSGTQLSVL.

The J gene is TRBJ2-1, the V gene TRBV27; D may be TRBD2 (5 bases). Germline V gene data show CDR1 as MNHEY and CDR2 as SMNVEV (reference sequence). Trimming left V 2 bases short and J 4 bases short, with 6 bases between. The length of the CDR3 is 13 residues. In DNA, the CDR3 is TGTGCCAGCAGTTTAGAGGGATACAATGAGCAGTTCTTC. Protein sequence: CASSLEGYNEQFF.

Only a few counts were recorded for this clone. The V call is TRBV7-8, the J call TRBJ2-1; 9 bases are shared with TRBD1. The CDR3 is 12 residues long. CDR1 and CDR2 from the germline V gene are SGHVS and FQNEAQ. Trimming at V came to 3 bases and at J to 15 bases, leaving 6 bases not matched to a gene. CDR3 DNA: TGTGCCAGCAGCTTGTGGGACAGGGATCGGTTCTTC. It is translated as CASSLWDRDRFF.

The chain couples TRBV5-6 to TRBJ1-6, with unresolved D. The CDR3 is 14 residues long. V was clipped by 5 bases and J by 1 base, with 7 bases between them. Germline V gives CDR1 SGHDT, CDR2 YYEEEE. The CDR3 loop is CASRDFSYNSPLHF. Here the CDR3 DNA reads TGTGCCAGCAGAGACTTTTCCTATAATTCACCCCTCCACTTT.